What follows are 30 T cell receptor beta chains derived from one specimen sequenced in a study of human T cells and chemical hapten exposure. Using its own MiXCR run on the RACE reads, TCRdb lists one record per CDR3 protein. The table records some 110,000 distinct CDR3 sequences, 10% to 12% of them present only once. Time point: patch test 3, about 24 weeks after DPC sensitization. Treatment denoted: therapeutic diphenylcyclopropenone sensitization with weekly scalp DPC. This specimen consisted of whole blood, obtained in connection with sensitization to the hapten diphenylcyclopropenone (DPC). These receptors came from a woman between 45 and 60 years old with alopecia areata. Some clones in this sample may be carry-over from other donors' samples.

The chain uses TRBV20-1 and TRBJ2-7; D may be TRBD2 (5 bases). V was shortened by 3 bases and J by 9 bases, with 15 bases between the two germline ends. Germline CDR1 is DFQATT and CDR2 is SNEGSKA (reference sequence). The CDR3 contains 12 residues. This chain's CDR3 is CSASSGVAGQYF. The CDR3 region has the DNA TGCAGTGCTAGTTCTGGAGTTGCGGGGCAGTACTTC.

This clonotype was counted at least ten times. The chain couples TRBV19 to TRBJ1-2; 12 bases fit TRBD1. The CDR3 totals 18 residues. The junction had 11 bases not matched to a gene; V was cut back by 3 bases and J by 3 bases. Germline values: CDR1 LNHDA, CDR2 SQIVND (reference sequence). The CDR3 reads CASSIRRGQGARHYGYTF. CDR3 coding DNA: TGTGCCAGTAGTATCCGCCGGGGACAGGGGGCGCGGCACTATGGCTACACCTTC.

The chain couples TRBV6-6 to TRBJ2-2, with 13 nucleotides matching TRBD2. This CDR3 is 17 amino acids long. Germline loops: CDR1 MNHNY, CDR2 SVGAGI (reference sequence). V shed 5 bases and J 0 bases; nucleotides not matched to a gene: 3. The CDR3 loop is CASSRTSGGANTGELFF. In DNA form, the CDR3 reads TGTGCCAGCAGTCGAACTAGCGGGGGGGCGAACACCGGGGAGCTGTTTTTT.

This clonotype has more than one count but fewer than ten. The rearrangement joins TRBV27 to TRBJ1-1; tentative D call: TRBD1 (5 bases). V lost 1 base to trimming and J lost 3 bases, with 21 bases between them. The germline V gene encodes CDR1 MNHEY and CDR2 SMNVEV (reference sequence). CDR3 length: 18 residues. CDR3 coding DNA: TGTGCCAGCAGTTTATACGGCAGGGCATATTCGTTGGACACTGAAGCTTTCTTT. Its protein is CASSLYGRAYSLDTEAFF.

This clonotype has only a few counts. The CDR3 sequence is CASSLAEWTDTQYF. CDR3 DNA sequence: TGTGCCAGCAGCCTAGCGGAATGGACAGATACGCAGTATTTT. This rearrangement joins TRBV3-1 to TRBJ2-3; D is possibly TRBD2 (6 bases). Trimming took 4 bases from V and 3 from J, leaving 11 bases between them. This CDR3 has 14 residues. Germline CDR1 LGHDT, CDR2 YNNKEL (reference sequence).

This clonotype was seen only once. Possible read error: a much larger clone is one base away. In nucleotides, the CDR3 is TGTGCCAGCAGTTACTCGCTAGCGGGATGTGAGACCCAGTACTTC. This sequence encodes CASSYSLAGCETQYF. The rearrangement uses TRBV6-5 and TRBJ2-5, with 9 bases fitting TRBD2. The junction had 4 bases not matched to a gene; V was cut back by 0 bases and J by 5 bases. The V gene's germline CDR1 is MNHEY and CDR2 SVGAGI. CDR3 length: 15 amino acids.

There are a few counts of this clonotype. V gene TRBV27 combines with J gene TRBJ2-7; no clear D. CDR1 is MNHEY, CDR2 SMNVEV, per germline (reference sequence). V was shortened by 2 bases and J by 4 bases, with 9 bases between the two germline ends. The CDR3 sequence is 13 residues long. CDR3 amino acids: CASSLGERYEQYF. CDR3 nucleotides: TGTGCCAGCAGTTTAGGGGAACGGTACGAGCAGTACTTC.

This clonotype showed up many times. V gene TRBV6-5 combines with J gene TRBJ2-2; D is perhaps TRBD1 (6 bases). Per germline, CDR1 MNHEY and CDR2 SVGAGI. This CDR3 is built from 15 residues. V was pared by 0 bases and J by 6 bases, with 11 bases between. CDR3 bases: TGTGCCAGCAGTTACTCTACAGGGCTCGCCGGGGAGCTGTTTTTT. It encodes CASSYSTGLAGELFF.

This clonotype has a handful of counts. CDR3 region: CASSQESGTRAPKYF. The CDR3 nucleotides are TGCGCCAGCAGCCAAGAAAGCGGCACACGGGCGCCAAAATATTTT. This chain uses TRBV4-1 with TRBJ1-3; no firm D call. This CDR3 comprises 15 residues. Germline CDR1 and CDR2: MGHRA and YSYEKL. V gave up 0 bases and J gave up 15 bases, with 21 bases separating them.

This clonotype came up many times. V and J are TRBV10-3 and TRBJ2-7; TRBD2 aligns across 13 bases. CDR3 size: 13 residues. J gave up 4 bases and V 6 bases, and 0 bases lay outside the gene matches. Germline V gene data show CDR1 as ENHRY and CDR2 as SYGVKD. This chain's CDR3 is CAIRGLAGYEQYF. The CDR3, as DNA: TGTGCCATCAGGGGACTAGCGGGGTACGAGCAGTACTTC.

The chain is built from TRBV5-4 and TRBJ2-7, with 7 bases aligning to TRBD2. This CDR3 spans 15 amino acids. Losses at the gene ends were 4 bases for V and 2 bases for J; bases not matched to a gene: 9. In germline, CDR1 is SGHNT, CDR2 YYREEE (reference sequence). The CDR3 region is CASSIRGRAAYEQYF. The CDR3 nucleotides are TGTGCCAGCAGCATCCGTGGGAGGGCCGCCTACGAGCAGTACTTC.

This chain uses TRBV4-1 with TRBJ2-1, with a tentative D call TRBD1 (5 bases). This CDR3 spans 16 amino acids. Looked up from germline, CDR1 is MGHRA and CDR2 is YSYEKL. V lost 4 bases, J lost 6 bases, and 19 bases lay in between. DNA of the CDR3: TGCGCCAGCAGCCCACATCAGGGAAAACCCTTCAATGAGCAGTTCTTC. It codes for CASSPHQGKPFNEQFF.

In this sample, this clonotype turned up many times. In DNA, the CDR3 is TGTGCCAGCAGTCCTCAACTAGCCACCTACGAGCAGTACTTC. Encoded protein: CASSPQLATYEQYF. The chain couples TRBV28 to TRBJ2-7, with a weak D call TRBD2 (6 bases). CDR3 length: 14 amino acids. Per the germline V gene, CDR1 is MDHEN and CDR2 is SYDVKM. V was shortened by 5 bases and J by 2 bases, with 13 bases between the two germline ends.

This clonotype was recorded at least ten times. The chain has TRBV20-1 and TRBJ2-7, with 8 bases identical to TRBD1. Germline V gives CDR1 DFQATT, CDR2 SNEGSKA (reference sequence). The CDR3 is 15 residues long. The V segment lost 1 base and the J segment 0 bases; nucleotides outside the gene matches: 5. In DNA form, the CDR3 reads TGCAGTGCTAGAGCCCTGGACAGGGCCTCCTACGAGCAGTACTTC. Its protein product is CSARALDRASYEQYF.

The rearrangement uses TRBV20-1 and TRBJ2-5; 8 positions agree with TRBD1. Germline V CDR1 and CDR2: DFQATT, SNEGSKA (reference sequence). With V trimmed by 0 bases and J by 4 bases, 1 base remained unmatched. The CDR3 length is 13 residues. The DNA of the CDR3 is TGCAGTGCTAGAGATGGACAGGGAGAGACCCAGTACTTC. This sequence encodes CSARDGQGETQYF.

This clonotype has ten or more counts. The chain is built from TRBV29-1 and TRBJ2-7; D is undetermined. Between the trimmed V and J ends, which lost 3 bases and 0 bases, there was a span of 3 bases. This CDR3 region has 11 residues. Looked up from germline, CDR1 is SQVTM and CDR2 is ANQGSEA. CDR3 sequence: CSVEYSYEQYF. CDR3 coding DNA: TGCAGCGTTGAGTACTCCTACGAGCAGTACTTC.

This clonotype was picked up many times. The chain recombines TRBV6-5 with TRBJ2-7; no definite D call. CDR1 is MNHEY, CDR2 SVGAGI, per germline. This CDR3 is built from 11 residues. V lost 2 bases to trimming and J lost 7 bases, with 6 bases between them. CDR3 amino acids: CASSYVGEQYF. CDR3 nucleotide sequence: TGTGCCAGCAGTTACGTGGGGGAGCAGTACTTC.

CDR3 protein: CASSYSWDHEQYF. The CDR3 DNA is TGTGCCAGCAGTTACTCGTGGGACCACGAGCAGTACTTC. This chain links TRBV6-5 with TRBJ2-7; D may be TRBD1 or TRBD2 (5 bases each). CDR3 length equals 13 residues. Deletions cut 0 bases from V and 5 bases from J, with 8 bases between. Per the germline V gene, CDR1 is MNHEY and CDR2 is SVGAGI.

J is TRBJ2-1 and V is TRBV7-2, with D maybe TRBD2 (6 bases). There are 15 residues in the CDR3. Germline V CDR1 and CDR2: SGHTA, FQGNSA. Trimming took 5 bases from V and 5 from J, leaving 16 bases between them. The CDR3 loop is CASSRETGVDNEQFF. In DNA form, the CDR3 reads TGTGCCAGCAGCCGTGAGACGGGAGTAGACAATGAGCAGTTCTTC.

This clonotype has only a few counts. The chain employs TRBV6-1 and TRBJ2-5, with TRBD1 as a possible D gene (5 bases). Germline V lookup: CDR1 MNHNS, CDR2 SASEGT. The CDR3 runs 14 residues. V shed 2 bases and J shed 3 bases, with 10 bases lying between them. The CDR3 DNA reads as TGTGCCAGCAGTGAAAGCCCCAGGGAAGAGACCCAGTACTTC. It yields the protein CASSESPREETQYF.

This clonotype was counted only a few times. J is TRBJ1-2 and V is TRBV6-1, with D tentatively TRBD1 (6 bases). The CDR3 runs to 15 residues. Looked up from germline, CDR1 is MNHNS and CDR2 is SASEGT. Trimming pared 2 bases from V and 1 base from J, leaving 11 bases between. CDR3 in amino acids: CASSELGADNYGYTF. The CDR3 DNA follows: TGTGCCAGCAGTGAATTGGGGGCCGATAACTATGGCTACACCTTC.

This sequence joins TRBV14 and TRBJ2-7, with TRBD2 identical over 9 bases. Per the germline V gene, CDR1 is SGHDN and CDR2 is FVKESK. V lost 2 bases, J lost 3 bases, and 11 bases stayed unmatched. The CDR3 consists of 17 residues. The CDR3 DNA sequence: TGTGCCAGCAGCCAATCTTCTGAGGCTAGCGGGAACTACGAGCAGTACTTC. Its translation is CASSQSSEASGNYEQYF.

In its sample, this clonotype was seen a few times. The V gene is TRBV20-1, the J gene TRBJ2-1; 10 nucleotides line up with TRBD2. V lost 1 base and J lost 5; bases outside the gene matches: 2. The CDR3 covers 14 residues. From germline, CDR1 is DFQATT and CDR2 SNEGSKA (reference sequence). The CDR3 DNA reads as TGCAGTGCTAGAGGGACTAGCGGAGACAATGAGCAGTTCTTC. Translation gives CSARGTSGDNEQFF.

The table lists this clonotype with a few counts. The chain couples TRBV7-2 to TRBJ1-6, with TRBD1 as a possible D gene (6 bases). CDR1 is SGHTA and CDR2 is FQGNSA in the germline V gene. V lost 1 base and J 9 bases, leaving 13 bases between the germline ends. The CDR3 extends over 15 amino acids. DNA for the CDR3: TGTGCCAGCAGCTTAGTTACCCAGGGGACTTCACCCCTCCACTTT. This codes for CASSLVTQGTSPLHF.

This clonotype was detected only a few times. The gene calls are TRBV29-1 and TRBJ2-1; 7 bases map to TRBD1. Unmatched junction bases numbered 3, after V lost 4 bases and J lost 0 bases. CDR1 is SQVTM and CDR2 is ANQGSEA in the germline V gene. The CDR3 loop spans 14 amino acids. This chain's CDR3 is CSVGRDSSYNEQFF. CDR3 nucleotides: TGCAGCGTTGGCCGGGACAGCTCCTACAATGAGCAGTTCTTC.

This clonotype was observed a handful of times. The J gene is TRBJ2-2, the V gene TRBV11-2; 8 bases are a match to TRBD1. The CDR3 has 14 residues. Germline CDR1 reads SGHAT; CDR2 reads FQNNGV. V was pared by 8 bases and J by 5 bases, with 7 bases of the junction left unmatched. The CDR3 bases are TGTGCCAGCGGAACAGGGGGAAGAACCGGGGAGCTGTTTTTT. Residues: CASGTGGRTGELFF.

This clonotype came up a few times. V and J are TRBV28 and TRBJ2-7; D unclear. CDR3 length: 12 amino acids. Trimming took off 6 bases at V and 4 bases at J, with 10 bases between the two ends. Germline assignment: CDR1 MDHEN and CDR2 SYDVKM. CDR3 protein: CASRTGAYEQYF. The CDR3 DNA reads TGTGCCAGCAGGACTGGTGCTTACGAGCAGTACTTC.

The J gene is TRBJ1-2, the V gene TRBV5-6; D remains ambiguous. CDR3 length: 13 amino acids. Trimming cost V 5 bases and J 0 bases, with 8 bases left between them. CDR1 and CDR2 (germline): SGHDT, YYEEEE. The CDR3 sequence: CASRPTSNYGYTF. CDR3 sequence (DNA): TGTGCCAGCAGACCAACGTCTAACTATGGCTACACCTTC. The variable domain in full, completed from reference TRBV5-6 and TRBJ1-2, reads DAGVTQSPTHLIKTRGQQVTLRCSPKSGHDTVSWYQQALGQGPQFIFQYYEEEERQRGNFPDRFSGHQFPNYSSELNVNALLLGDSALYLCASRPTSNYGYTFGSGTRLTVV.

The chain joins TRBV4-1 to TRBJ2-5; D gene ambiguous. The CDR3 covers 12 residues. With 6 bases removed from V and 5 bases from J, the gap between germline ends came to 10 bases. Germline V gene sequence: CDR1 MGHRA, CDR2 YSYEKL. CDR3 amino acids: CASSGVGETQYF. The CDR3, as DNA: TGCGCCAGCAGTGGGGTCGGGGAGACCCAGTACTTC.

The chain couples TRBV5-1 to TRBJ2-1; perhaps TRBD2 as D (6 bases). CDR3 length: 18 amino acids. The germline CDR1 and CDR2 sequences are SGHRS and YFSETQ. Trimming pared 2 bases from V and 0 bases from J, leaving 18 bases between. Here the CDR3 reads CASSFLSLADTSYNEQFF. The CDR3 bases are TGCGCCAGCAGCTTCCTTAGTTTAGCGGATACCTCCTACAATGAGCAGTTCTTC.